This paragraph covers one TCR beta chain sequence. The clone's antigen remains unknown. Base-call qualities are not available, and no considerably larger clone is one nucleotide away. The CDR3 spans 12 residues, from the cysteine through the phenylalanine. Only the CDR3 DNA stays, 36 bases, in frame from base 1. As encoded in the germline V gene, CDR1 is MNHEY while CDR2 is SVGAGI. At the junction V is shortened by 7 bases and J by 8 bases, with 12 bases in between. The collaborating institutions used their own protocols to collect whole blood in K2EDTA tubes. For TCRbeta analysis, collaborators shipped samples in one of three forms: frozen whole blood, isolated PBMCs, or DNA extracted from either of those sample types. This sample is drawn from a study of blood T cell repertoires in COVID-19 (dated by TCRdb to between 2020 and 2021). About the investigation overall: Samples from collaborators originated in the United States, Italy and Spain and spanned both the acute and convalescent phases of COVID-19. The material from the prospective study consisted of cDNA or gDNA derived from T cells, B-cell-depleted T cells, or PBMCs. Deeply sampled blood TCRbeta repertoires from subjects exposed to, actively infected with, or recovered from COVID-19 were included in the dataset. The repertoires were made available in a free public database intended to serve as a resource for research on the immune response to SARS-CoV-2. The samples were drawn from the first 160 participants of the ongoing ImmuneRACE study and from 950 to 1,500 subjects provided by 6 global collaborators. Nearly every sample came with metadata listing a de-identified subject ID, COVID-19 status, age in years and sex. Where HLA class I and class II types were available, the types were taken from metadata supplied by the sample provider, not from assay-based typing.

The immunoSEQ Assay, a bias-controlled multiplex PCR, was used to amplify TCRbeta CDR3 regions from genomic DNA. The authors' analysis ran thus. Nucleated cell counts per sample were estimated from amplification of reference gene primers within the assay. To quantify the absolute abundance of each unique TCRbeta CDR3 rearrangement, sequence reads were collapsed and filtered. For each sample, productive Simpson clonality was calculated as the square root of Simpson's diversity index over productive rearrangements. Entries here come from immuneACCESS through TCRdb and include only in-frame sequences with V and J called. Some clones fail to appear in such tables; in the studies checked, an unresolved V gene covers under half of the shortfall, and the cause of the remainder is unknown. V and J calls and clone size are those listed in that table; D and trimming were worked out from the DNA. The sample includes roughly 320,000 clones, with 70% to 90% observed a single time. The ten most abundant clones make up around 7.8% of the sample.

Study-wide conclusions, independent of this receptor: Clinical and demographic metadata were provided uncurated, with the amount varying by source and participant.

The rearrangement combines TRBV6-5 with TRBJ2-1; the D gene is perhaps TRBD1, on 7 matching bases. What was sequenced was peripheral blood. This clonotype was obtained from a human donor in a cohort sampled during active COVID-19. The CDR3 has the sequence CASIGGGDEQFF. In nucleotides, the sequence is TGTGCCAGCATAGGAGGGGGCGATGAGCAGTTCTTC.